These 14 T cell receptor beta chains originate from one sample sequenced in a study of shared clonotypes between healthy human individuals. Method: immunoSEQ multiplex PCR; TCRdb's copy keeps in-frame clones and lacks some. The sample includes more than 2,000,000 clones, around 90% of them seen just once. The source material was naive CD4+ T cells sorted from blood. The subset is: CD45RA+ positively selected. The receptor set was obtained from a young man in good health.

J is TRBJ2-3 and V is TRBV19, with 9 bases lining up with TRBD1. J gave up 5 bases and V 5 bases, and 8 bases lay outside the gene matches. CDR3 length: 15 amino acids. From germline, CDR1 is LNHDA and CDR2 SQIVND (reference sequence). CDR3 amino acids: CASSLIGQGIDTQYF. The CDR3 bases are TGTGCCAGTAGTCTCATAGGACAGGGGATAGATACGCAGTATTTT.

This rearrangement joins TRBV7-2 to TRBJ2-7; D may match TRBD1 or TRBD2 (6 bases each). The germline CDR1 and CDR2 sequences are SGHTA and FQGNSA. Trimming took 6 bases from V and 0 from J, leaving 15 bases between them. This CDR3 has 15 residues. The CDR3 spells CASRIQGGSSYEQYF. Here the CDR3 DNA reads TGTGCCAGCAGAATACAGGGAGGTTCCTCCTACGAGCAGTACTTC.

In nucleotides, the CDR3 is TGTGCCAGCAGTTATGGGGCATATGAAGCTTTCTTT. It codes for CASSYGAYEAFF. The J gene is TRBJ1-1, the V gene TRBV6-5; maybe TRBD1 (5 bases). There are 12 residues in the CDR3. The germline V gene encodes CDR1 MNHEY and CDR2 SVGAGI. Trimming left V 3 bases short and J 7 bases short, with 9 bases between.

The genes are TRBV7-2 and TRBJ2-4; D may be TRBD2 (6 bases). Germline V gene sequence: CDR1 SGHTA, CDR2 FQGNSA. CDR3 length: 15 amino acids. The V gene lost 5 bases and the J gene lost 0 bases, with 11 bases spanning the gap. The CDR3 loop reads CASSPTRVAKNIQYF. The CDR3 coding sequence is TGTGCCAGCAGCCCGACTAGGGTAGCCAAAAACATTCAGTACTTC.

V is TRBV5-6 and J is TRBJ1-6, with D maybe TRBD1 (6 bases). CDR3 length equals 15 residues. With 4 bases removed from V and 11 bases from J, the gap between germline ends came to 19 bases. The germline CDR1 and CDR2 sequences are SGHDT and YYEEEE. The CDR3 coding sequence is TGTGCCAGCAGCACGAACGACAGGATTTTGACACCCCTCCACTTT. The encoded protein is CASSTNDRILTPLHF.

The chain links TRBV5-4 to TRBJ2-5; 8 bases fit TRBD2. Germline V gene data show CDR1 as SGHNT and CDR2 as YYREEE (reference sequence). The CDR3 loop spans 18 amino acids. Germline trimming cut 0 bases from V and 4 bases from J; bases unmatched to any gene: 14. The CDR3 loop is CASSLERGLGRAGETQYF. The CDR3 DNA sequence: TGTGCCAGCAGCTTGGAAAGGGGCCTCGGGAGGGCCGGAGAGACCCAGTACTTC.

This clone was seen just once. V usage is TRBV6-5 and J usage is TRBJ2-7; D ambiguous. The CDR3 sequence is 15 residues long. From germline, CDR1 is MNHEY and CDR2 SVGAGI. Trimming removed 0 bases from V and 6 bases from J, with 15 bases in between. The CDR3 region is CASSYSYSTVGEQYF. The CDR3 DNA follows: TGTGCCAGCAGTTACTCGTACTCTACTGTCGGCGAGCAGTACTTC.

This chain uses TRBV6-1 with TRBJ2-2; 11 bases match TRBD1. Germline V gene data show CDR1 as MNHNS and CDR2 as SASEGT. This CDR3 has 16 amino acids. J lost 4 bases, V lost 4 bases, and 5 bases had no gene match. CDR3: CASSGTGGIGTGELFF. The CDR3 bases are TGTGCCAGCAGTGGGACAGGGGGCATTGGCACCGGGGAGCTGTTTTTT.

The V gene is TRBV30, the J gene TRBJ2-3; TRBD2 matches 16 bases. V was clipped by 5 bases and J by 4 bases; unmatched bases: 3. The CDR3 is made up of 15 amino acids. In germline, CDR1 is GTSNPN, CDR2 SVGIG (reference sequence). The CDR3 nucleotides are TGTGCCTGGGGGACTAGCGGGAGGGCCGCAGATACGCAGTATTTT. It codes for CAWGTSGRAADTQYF. The whole variable domain, filled in from reference TRBV30 and TRBJ2-3, reads SQTIHQWPATLVQPVGSPLSLECTVEGTSNPNLYWYRQAAGRGLQLLFYSVGIGQISSEVPQNLSASRPQDRQFILSSKKLLLSDSGFYLCAWGTSGRAADTQYFGPGTRLTVL.

This rearrangement joins TRBV18 to TRBJ1-2; D is possibly TRBD1 (5 bases). Germline V gene data show CDR1 as KGHSH and CDR2 as LQKENI. V was clipped by 3 bases and J by 8 bases, with 13 bases between them. The CDR3 is made up of 13 amino acids. The CDR3 nucleotides are TGTGCCAGCTCACCTTCCAGGGTCGGGGGCTACACCTTC. This encodes CASSPSRVGGYTF.

A remark on this clone: The same CDR3 is also encoded by other DNA sequences in this sample. The chain couples TRBV7-2 to TRBJ2-3, with no clear D. CDR1 and CDR2 from the germline V gene are SGHTA and FQGNSA. This CDR3 has 12 amino acids. The ends were cut back, 3 bases at V and 2 bases at J, with 3 bases in the middle. CDR3 nucleotide sequence: TGTGCCAGCAGCTTCGTCACAGATACGCAGTATTTT. This codes for CASSFVTDTQYF.

The J gene is TRBJ1-6, the V gene TRBV5-1; D is perhaps TRBD1 (5 bases). This CDR3 spans 14 amino acids. Germline CDR1 is SGHRS and CDR2 is YFSETQ. The V end was cut by 2 bases, the J end by 5 bases, with 8 bases between. The CDR3 here is CASSLGTNNSPLHF. CDR3 DNA: TGCGCCAGCAGCTTAGGGACCAATAATTCACCCCTCCACTTT.

The chain uses TRBV4-1 and TRBJ2-2; 8 nucleotides line up with TRBD2. With V trimmed by 0 bases and J by 7 bases, 13 bases remained unmatched. The germline CDR1 and CDR2 sequences are MGHRA and YSYEKL. The CDR3 has 18 residues. CDR3 residues: CASSQDGRGASKVGELFF. The CDR3 coding sequence is TGCGCCAGCAGCCAAGACGGGCGGGGGGCGAGTAAGGTCGGGGAGCTGTTTTTT.

The genes are TRBV19 and TRBJ2-7; 9 bases line up with TRBD1. J gave up 2 bases and V 5 bases, and 7 bases lay outside the gene matches. Germline CDR1 LNHDA, CDR2 SQIVND (reference sequence). This CDR3 is built from 15 residues. For the CDR3, the DNA is TGTGCCAGTAGTCCACTGGGGACAGGGCCCTACGAGCAGTACTTC. It is translated as CASSPLGTGPYEQYF. Looking up the rest from reference TRBV19 and TRBJ2-7 gives the full variable domain: DGGITQSPKYLFRKEGQNVTLSCEQNLNHDAMYWYRQDPGQGLRLIYYSQIVNDFQKGDIAEGYSVSREKKESFPLTVTSAQKNPTAFYLCASSPLGTGPYEQYFGPGTRLTVT.